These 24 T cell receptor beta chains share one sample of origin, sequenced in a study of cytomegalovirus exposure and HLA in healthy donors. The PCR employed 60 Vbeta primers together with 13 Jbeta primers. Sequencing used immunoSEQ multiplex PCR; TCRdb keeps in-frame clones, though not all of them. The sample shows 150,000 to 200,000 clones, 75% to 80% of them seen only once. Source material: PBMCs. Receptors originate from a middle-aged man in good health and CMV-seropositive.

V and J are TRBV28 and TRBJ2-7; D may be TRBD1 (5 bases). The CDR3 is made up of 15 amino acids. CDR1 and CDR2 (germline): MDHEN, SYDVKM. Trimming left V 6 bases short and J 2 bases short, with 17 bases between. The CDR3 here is CASSPVDRVTYEQYF. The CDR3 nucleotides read TGTGCCAGCAGCCCGGTCGACAGAGTAACCTACGAGCAGTACTTC. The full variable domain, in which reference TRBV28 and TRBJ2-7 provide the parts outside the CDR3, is DVKVTQSSRYLVKRTGEKVFLECVQDMDHENMFWYRQDPGLGLRLIYFSYDVKMKEKGDIPEGYSVSREKKERFSLILESASTNQTSMYLCASSPVDRVTYEQYFGPGTRLTVT.

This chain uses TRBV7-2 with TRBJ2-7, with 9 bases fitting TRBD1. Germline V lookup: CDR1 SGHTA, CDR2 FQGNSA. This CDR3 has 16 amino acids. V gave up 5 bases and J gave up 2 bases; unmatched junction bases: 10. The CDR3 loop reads CASSLNSGTGTYEQYF. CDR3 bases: TGTGCCAGCAGCCTTAATTCCGGGACAGGGACCTACGAGCAGTACTTC.

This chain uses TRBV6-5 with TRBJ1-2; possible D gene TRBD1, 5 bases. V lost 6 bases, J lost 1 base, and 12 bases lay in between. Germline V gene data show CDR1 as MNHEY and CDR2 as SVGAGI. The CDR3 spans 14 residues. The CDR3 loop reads CASRAMGGNYGYTF. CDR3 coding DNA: TGTGCCAGCAGAGCCATGGGGGGTAACTATGGCTACACCTTC.

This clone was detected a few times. CDR3 bases: TGCGCCAGCAGCTTGGGCCGCAGGGCGGGAGACACTGAAGCTTTCTTT. Amino acids: CASSLGRRAGDTEAFF. The chain combines TRBV5-1 with TRBJ1-1, with D possibly being TRBD1 (5 bases). This CDR3 region has 16 residues. CDR1 and CDR2 from the germline V gene are SGHRS and YFSETQ. Trimming cost V 0 bases and J 3 bases, with 15 bases left between them.

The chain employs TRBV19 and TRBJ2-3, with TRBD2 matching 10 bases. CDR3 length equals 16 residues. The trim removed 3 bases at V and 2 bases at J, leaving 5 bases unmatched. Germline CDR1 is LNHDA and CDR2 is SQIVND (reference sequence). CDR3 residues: CASSIELAGFTDTQYF. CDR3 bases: TGTGCCAGTAGTATTGAACTAGCGGGGTTCACAGATACGCAGTATTTT.

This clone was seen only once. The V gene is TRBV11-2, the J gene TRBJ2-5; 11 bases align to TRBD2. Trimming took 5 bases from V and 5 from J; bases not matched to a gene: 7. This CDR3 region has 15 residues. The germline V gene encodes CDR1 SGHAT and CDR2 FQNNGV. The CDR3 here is CASSLSGGAGETQYF. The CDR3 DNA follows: TGTGCCAGCAGCCTTAGCGGGGGGGCCGGGGAGACCCAGTACTTC.

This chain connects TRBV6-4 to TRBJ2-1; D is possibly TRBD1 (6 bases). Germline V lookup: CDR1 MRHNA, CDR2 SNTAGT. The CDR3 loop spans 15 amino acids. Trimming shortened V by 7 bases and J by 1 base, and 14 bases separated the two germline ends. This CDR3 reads CASTPDGTSYNEQFF. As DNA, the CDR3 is TGTGCCAGCACCCCCGACGGGACATCCTACAATGAGCAGTTCTTC.

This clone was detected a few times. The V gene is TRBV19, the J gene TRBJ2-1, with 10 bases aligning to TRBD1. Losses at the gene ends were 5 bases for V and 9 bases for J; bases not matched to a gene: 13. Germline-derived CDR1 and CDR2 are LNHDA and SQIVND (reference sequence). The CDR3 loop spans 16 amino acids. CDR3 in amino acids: CASSQDRGQGRGEQFF. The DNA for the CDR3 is TGTGCCAGTAGTCAAGACAGGGGGCAGGGTCGCGGTGAGCAGTTCTTC.

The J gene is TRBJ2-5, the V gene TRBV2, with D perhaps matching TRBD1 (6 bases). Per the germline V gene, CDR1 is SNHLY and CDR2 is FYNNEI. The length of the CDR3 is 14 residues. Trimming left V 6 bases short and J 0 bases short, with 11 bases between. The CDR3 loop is CASRLRDNQETQYF. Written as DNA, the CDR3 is TGTGCCAGCAGACTCCGGGACAACCAAGAGACCCAGTACTTC.

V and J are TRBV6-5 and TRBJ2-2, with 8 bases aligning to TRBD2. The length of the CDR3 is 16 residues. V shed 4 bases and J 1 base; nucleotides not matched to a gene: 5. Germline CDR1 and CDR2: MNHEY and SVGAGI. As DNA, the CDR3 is TGTGCCAGCAGTTTAGCGGGGCATCTGAACACCGGGGAGCTGTTTTTT. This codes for CASSLAGHLNTGELFF.

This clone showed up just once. In DNA form, the CDR3 reads TGTGCCAGTAGTTCCGGGACAGAGTTTTACGAGCAGTACTTC. It yields the protein CASSSGTEFYEQYF. This chain links TRBV19 with TRBJ2-7; 7 nucleotides match TRBD1. V trimming: 5 bases; J trimming: 4 bases; junction bases outside the gene matches: 8. Germline CDR1 LNHDA, CDR2 SQIVND (reference sequence). This CDR3 region has 14 residues.

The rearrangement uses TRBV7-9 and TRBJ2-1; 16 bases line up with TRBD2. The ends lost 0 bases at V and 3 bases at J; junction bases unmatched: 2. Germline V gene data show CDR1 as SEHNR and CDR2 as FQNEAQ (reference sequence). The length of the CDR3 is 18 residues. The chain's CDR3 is CASSLAGLAGGIYNEQFF. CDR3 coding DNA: TGTGCCAGCAGCTTAGCGGGACTAGCGGGGGGGATCTACAATGAGCAGTTCTTC.

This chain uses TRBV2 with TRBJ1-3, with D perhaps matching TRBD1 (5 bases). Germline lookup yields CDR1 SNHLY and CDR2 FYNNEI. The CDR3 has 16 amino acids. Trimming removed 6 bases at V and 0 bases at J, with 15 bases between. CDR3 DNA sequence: TGTGCCAGCAGCGGAGGGACGGAGAACTCTGGAAACACCATATATTTT. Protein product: CASSGGTENSGNTIYF.

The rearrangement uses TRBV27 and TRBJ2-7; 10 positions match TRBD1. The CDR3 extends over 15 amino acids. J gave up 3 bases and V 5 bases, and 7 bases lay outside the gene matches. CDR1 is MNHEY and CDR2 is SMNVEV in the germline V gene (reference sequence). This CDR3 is CASSLGTGALYEQYF. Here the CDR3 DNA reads TGTGCCAGCAGTCTCGGGACAGGGGCCCTCTACGAGCAGTACTTC.

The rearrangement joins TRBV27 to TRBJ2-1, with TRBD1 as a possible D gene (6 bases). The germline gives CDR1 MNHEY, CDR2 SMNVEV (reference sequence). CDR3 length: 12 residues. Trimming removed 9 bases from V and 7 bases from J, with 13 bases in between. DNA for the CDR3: TGTGCCAGTCAGGGGTTTGCAAATGAGCAGTTCTTC. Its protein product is CASQGFANEQFF.

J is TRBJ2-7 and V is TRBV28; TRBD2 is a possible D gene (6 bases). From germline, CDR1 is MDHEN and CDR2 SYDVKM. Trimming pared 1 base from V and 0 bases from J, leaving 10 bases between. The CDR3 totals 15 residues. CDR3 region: CASSLLGGDSYEQYF. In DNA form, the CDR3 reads TGTGCCAGCAGTTTATTGGGCGGGGACTCCTACGAGCAGTACTTC.

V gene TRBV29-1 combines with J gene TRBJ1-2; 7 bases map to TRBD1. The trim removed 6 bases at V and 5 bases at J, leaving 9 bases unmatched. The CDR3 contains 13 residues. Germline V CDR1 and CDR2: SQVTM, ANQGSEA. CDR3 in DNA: TGCAGCGTCCGGAAGGGGGCAGCGTATGGCTACACCTTC. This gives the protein CSVRKGAAYGYTF.

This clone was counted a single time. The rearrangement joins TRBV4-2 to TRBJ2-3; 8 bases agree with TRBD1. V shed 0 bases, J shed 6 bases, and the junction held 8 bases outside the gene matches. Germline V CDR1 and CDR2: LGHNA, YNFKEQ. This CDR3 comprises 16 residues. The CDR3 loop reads CASSQDGAGGFDTQYF. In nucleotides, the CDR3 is TGTGCCAGCAGCCAAGATGGGGCAGGGGGCTTTGATACGCAGTATTTT.

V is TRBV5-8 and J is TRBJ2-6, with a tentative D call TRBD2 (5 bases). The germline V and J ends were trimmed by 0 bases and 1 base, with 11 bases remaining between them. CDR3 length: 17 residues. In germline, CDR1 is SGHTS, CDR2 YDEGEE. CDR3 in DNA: TGTGCCAGCAGCTTGGGGAGGACTCTTTCTGGGGCCAACGTCCTGACTTTC. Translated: CASSLGRTLSGANVLTF.

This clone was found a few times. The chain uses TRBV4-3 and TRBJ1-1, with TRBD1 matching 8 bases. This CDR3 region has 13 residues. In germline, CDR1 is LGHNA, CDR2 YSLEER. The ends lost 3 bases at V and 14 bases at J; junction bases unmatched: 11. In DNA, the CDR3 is TGCGCCAGCAGCCAGCAGGGGGAGGGACAGGTCTTCTTT. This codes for CASSQQGEGQVFF.

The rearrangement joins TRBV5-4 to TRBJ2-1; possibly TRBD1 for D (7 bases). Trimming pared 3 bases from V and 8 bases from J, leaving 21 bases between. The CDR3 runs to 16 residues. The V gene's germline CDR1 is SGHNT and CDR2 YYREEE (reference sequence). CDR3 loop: CASSWGASGGFDEQFF. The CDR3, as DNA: TGTGCCAGCAGCTGGGGGGCGTCAGGGGGGTTCGATGAGCAGTTCTTC.

This chain's CDR3 is CATLDRAWGTGELFF. The CDR3 DNA is TGTGCCACCCTAGACAGGGCCTGGGGTACCGGGGAGCTGTTTTTT. This chain joins TRBV10-3 and TRBJ2-2; 7 bases match TRBD1. Germline V gene data show CDR1 as ENHRY and CDR2 as SYGVKD. The CDR3 runs 15 residues. Trimming removed 10 bases from V and 5 bases from J; junction bases left unmatched: 13.

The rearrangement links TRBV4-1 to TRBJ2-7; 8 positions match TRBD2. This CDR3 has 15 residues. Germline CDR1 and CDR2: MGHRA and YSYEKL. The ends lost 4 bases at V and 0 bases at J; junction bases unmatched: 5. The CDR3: CASSRPGTSSYEQYF. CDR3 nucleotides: TGCGCCAGCAGCCGACCCGGGACTAGCTCCTACGAGCAGTACTTC.

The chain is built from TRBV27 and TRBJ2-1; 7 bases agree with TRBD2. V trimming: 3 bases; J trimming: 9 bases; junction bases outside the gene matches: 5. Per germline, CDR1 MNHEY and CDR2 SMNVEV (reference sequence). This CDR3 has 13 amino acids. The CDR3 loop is CASSFWGGGEQFF. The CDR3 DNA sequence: TGTGCCAGCAGTTTTTGGGGGGGTGGTGAGCAGTTCTTC.